Below are 8 T cell receptor beta chains sequenced from a single sample in a study of blood T cells in healthy people across ages (dated by TCRdb to about 2015). Libraries were constructed by 5' RACE. Data came from an Illumina HiSeq 2500. A second PCR of about 6 to 12 cycles was run with a J-beta primer mix and a sample-barcoded 5' primer. TCRdb reprocessed the public reads (quality trimming at Q25 with fastp, clone calling with MiXCR) and kept in-frame beta chains. CDR3 protein sequences are deduplicated, and each keeps its most common genes and DNA. This sample is represented by over 1.5 million distinct CDR3 sequences; 49% of them were singletons. 2.1% of the sample goes to the ten largest clones. Specimen: blood. The receptors shown here come from a woman aged 40 to 55 in good health.

V is TRBV5-4 and J is TRBJ2-5; D is perhaps TRBD1 (6 bases). Germline lookup yields CDR1 SGHNT and CDR2 YYREEE (reference sequence). V shed 2 bases and J shed 4 bases, with 12 bases lying between them. This CDR3 region has 14 residues. The CDR3 spells CASSLETGAETQYF. For the CDR3, the DNA is TGTGCCAGCAGCTTAGAGACAGGCGCAGAGACCCAGTACTTC.

V and J are TRBV6-2 or TRBV6-3 and TRBJ1-2; D is ambiguous. V dropped 8 bases and J dropped 1 base, with 11 bases sitting between them. There are 13 residues in the CDR3. The germline CDR1 and CDR2 sequences are MNHEY and SVGEGT. The CDR3 DNA follows: TGTGCCAGCCAAGGCGGGATTAACTATGGCTACACCTTC. Amino acid sequence: CASQGGINYGYTF.

V gene TRBV9 combines with J gene TRBJ2-1, with 7 bases matching TRBD2. The J segment lost 7 bases and the V segment lost 4 bases, leaving 14 bases of the junction unmatched. CDR3 length equals 16 residues. Germline CDR1 SGDLS, CDR2 YYNGEE. DNA for the CDR3: TGTGCCAGCAGCTTGGGGGGGGACGGCTCGTCAAATGAGCAGTTCTTC. Its translation is CASSLGGDGSSNEQFF. Full variable domain (outside the CDR3, taken from reference TRBV9 and TRBJ2-1): DSGVTQTPKHLITATGQRVTLRCSPRSGDLSVYWYQQSLDQGLQFLIQYYNGEERAKGNILERFSAQQFPDLHSELNLSSLELGDSALYFCASSLGGDGSSNEQFFGPGTRLTVL.

The chain combines TRBV2 with TRBJ1-1; 9 bases fit TRBD1. Germline V gives CDR1 SNHLY, CDR2 FYNNEI. The CDR3 spans 14 residues. V dropped 6 bases and J dropped 2; count of bases not matched to a gene: 4. The CDR3 bases are TGTGCCAGCAGGGGGGACAGGGTAAACACTGAAGCTTTCTTT. It codes for CASRGDRVNTEAFF. Full variable domain (rest looked up from reference TRBV2 and TRBJ1-1): EPEVTQTPSHQVTQMGQEVILRCVPISNHLYFYWYRQILGQKVEFLVSFYNNEISEKSEIFDDQFSVERPDGSNFTLKIRSTKLEDSAMYFCASRGDRVNTEAFFGQGTRLTVV.

This clonotype was picked up a small number of times. The chain is built from TRBV28 and TRBJ2-3, with TRBD2 identical over 9 bases. This CDR3 is 16 amino acids long. The germline CDR1 and CDR2 sequences are MDHEN and SYDVKM. With V trimmed by 1 base and J by 5 bases, 7 bases remained unmatched. CDR3 sequence: CASSLSASGAGDTQYF. CDR3 DNA sequence: TGTGCCAGCAGTTTATCGGCTAGCGGGGCGGGAGATACGCAGTATTTT.

The CDR3 DNA is TGTGCCAGCAACCTAGACAGGGGGTTTGTAAATGAGCAGTTCTTC. It specifies CASNLDRGFVNEQFF. The V gene is TRBV2, the J gene TRBJ2-1; TRBD1 matches at 9 bases. With V trimmed by 7 bases and J by 7 bases, 11 bases remained unmatched. The CDR3 extends over 15 amino acids. CDR1 and CDR2 from the germline V gene are SNHLY and FYNNEI.

In its sample, this clonotype was seen a few times. The chain recombines TRBV20-1 with TRBJ2-5; D is tentatively TRBD1 or TRBD2 (5 bases each). Trimming cost V 1 base and J 4 bases, with 13 bases left between them. The CDR3 consists of 14 residues. In germline, CDR1 is DFQATT, CDR2 SNEGSKA (reference sequence). CDR3 loop: CSARAGALVETQYF. In nucleotides, the CDR3 is TGCAGTGCTAGAGCCGGGGCCCTGGTAGAGACCCAGTACTTC.

This clonotype was counted ten times or more. The chain links TRBV10-3 to TRBJ2-5; 9 bases line up with TRBD1. The trim removed 2 bases at V and 6 bases at J, leaving 10 bases unmatched. This CDR3 region has 16 residues. The germline gives CDR1 ENHRY, CDR2 SYGVKD. The CDR3 DNA follows: TGTGCCATCAGTGAGACACTACCGGGACAGGGAAAGACCCAGTACTTC. This codes for CAISETLPGQGKTQYF.